These T cell receptor beta chains were read from a single sample in a study of cytomegalovirus exposure and HLA in healthy donors. TCRdb's copy holds only in-frame clones and misses some; the assay was immunoSEQ multiplex PCR. The table shows tens of thousands of clones, with 74% occurring only once. Sequencing was carried out using PBMCs. These receptors all come from a woman aged 45 to 65 in good health and CMV-seropositive. CDR3s include the opening cysteine and the closing phenylalanine or tryptophan. The order of the fields is V gene, CDR3 length, D gene, clone size, J gene, CDR3 protein, CDR3 DNA. A D gene is named only where the DNA matches it firmly. A row's size may be missing; if present it is once, few, many or a size class.

>TRBV6-5|15|TRBD2|NA|TRBJ2-7
CASSYSSLAGGEQYF
TGTGCCAGCAGTTACTCTTCTCTAGCGGGAGGGGAGCAGTACTTC
>TRBV11-2|14|NA|once|TRBJ1-2
CASSFRGGDYGYTF
TGTGCCAGCAGCTTCAGGGGTGGGGACTATGGCTACACCTTC
>TRBV6-1|14|NA|NA|TRBJ2-3
CASGLEASTDTQYF
TGTGCCAGTGGACTCGAAGCTAGCACAGATACGCAGTATTTT
>TRBV10-2|16|NA|NA|TRBJ2-6
CASRSREASGANVLTF
TGCGCCAGCAGAAGCCGAGAGGCCTCTGGGGCCAACGTCCTGACTTTC
>TRBV30|14|NA|NA|TRBJ1-5
CAWSVRTANQPQHF
TGTGCCTGGAGTGTCCGGACAGCAAATCAGCCCCAGCATTTT
>TRBV2|13|TRBD1|NA|TRBJ1-2
CASSRDRNYGYTF
TGTGCCAGTTCCAGGGACAGGAACTATGGCTACACCTTC
>TRBV28|15|NA|NA|TRBJ1-1
CASSEPGHQNTEAFF
TGTGCCAGCAGTGAACCGGGACACCAGAACACTGAAGCTTTCTTT
>TRBV30|11|TRBD1|NA|TRBJ1-2
CAWGQGHGYTF
TGTGCCTGGGGACAGGGCCATGGCTACACCTTC
>TRBV13|16|TRBD1|NA|TRBJ1-1
CASSLRDRGLIGEAFF
TGTGCCAGCAGCTTGAGGGACAGGGGGCTCATCGGTGAAGCTTTCTTT
>TRBV12-5|12|NA|NA|TRBJ1-1
CASGLTTAEAFF
TGTGCTAGTGGTTTGACGACAGCTGAAGCTTTCTTT
>TRBV29-1|14|NA|NA|TRBJ2-2
CSVEGQGNTGELFF
TGCAGCGTTGAAGGCCAGGGTAACACCGGGGAGCTGTTTTTT
>TRBV6-5|15|NA|NA|TRBJ2-1
CASSWSSSSYNEQFF
TGTGCCAGCAGTTGGAGTTCAAGCTCCTACAATGAGCAGTTCTTC
>TRBV5-8|15|NA|NA|TRBJ1-2
CASSLGTGGFYGYTF
TGTGCCAGCAGCTTGGGGACGGGGGGTTTTTATGGCTACACCTTC
>TRBV27|16|TRBD2|NA|TRBJ2-7
CASRKQGTSGAYEQYF
TGTGCCAGCAGAAAACAAGGGACTAGCGGGGCCTACGAGCAGTACTTC
>TRBV6-5|14|NA|NA|TRBJ1-2
CASSYGRGNYGYTF
TGTGCCAGCAGTTATGGCAGGGGAAACTATGGCTACACCTTC
>TRBV6-5|15|NA|once|TRBJ1-1
CASSYRAAGGTEAFF
TGTGCCAGCAGTTATAGGGCAGCCGGGGGCACTGAAGCTTTCTTT
>TRBV28|15|NA|NA|TRBJ1-5
CASSLLGGVNQPQHF
TGTGCCAGCAGTTTGCTCGGGGGGGTAAATCAGCCCCAGCATTTT
>TRBV12-5|15|TRBD1|NA|TRBJ1-5
CAIKTGGESNQPQHF
TGTGCTATCAAGACAGGGGGCGAAAGCAATCAGCCCCAGCATTTT
>TRBV11-1|14|NA|few|TRBJ2-7
CASSSNRAPYEQYF
TGTGCCAGCAGTTCTAACAGGGCACCCTACGAGCAGTACTTC
>TRBV10-3|19|TRBD1|NA|TRBJ1-5
CAIREASGTGTYSNQPQHF
TGTGCCATCAGGGAAGCCTCCGGGACAGGGACATATAGCAATCAGCCCCAGCATTTT
>TRBV12-5|15|NA|NA|TRBJ1-1
CASGLDTGGPTEAFF
TGTGCTAGTGGTTTGGACACGGGGGGGCCCACTGAAGCTTTCTTT
>TRBV7-9|15|NA|NA|TRBJ1-4
CASSLGESWGEKLFF
TGTGCCAGCAGCTTAGGGGAGTCCTGGGGTGAAAAACTGTTTTTT
>TRBV9|13|NA|NA|TRBJ2-2
CASSVGGPGELFF
TGTGCCAGCAGCGTAGGGGGGCCCGGGGAGCTGTTTTTT
>TRBV19|18|TRBD1|NA|TRBJ2-2
CASSARGLWGTVPGELFF
TGTGCCAGTAGTGCCAGGGGGCTCTGGGGAACAGTGCCCGGGGAGCTGTTTTTT
>TRBV19|14|NA|NA|TRBJ1-2
CASSIGTYNYGYTF
TGTGCCAGTAGTATCGGGACATATAACTATGGCTACACCTTC
>TRBV6-1|12|NA|NA|TRBJ1-2
CASSEAGRGYTF
TGTGCCAGCAGTGAAGCGGGGAGGGGCTACACCTTC
>TRBV27|17|TRBD1|NA|TRBJ1-1
CASSAPRTGTLGTEAFF
TGTGCCAGCAGTGCGCCCAGGACAGGGACCCTGGGAACTGAAGCTTTCTTT
>TRBV30|13|NA|NA|TRBJ2-1
CAWSAGGDNEQFF
TGTGCCTGGAGTGCCGGAGGGGACAATGAGCAGTTCTTC
>TRBV28|16|TRBD1|NA|TRBJ2-7
CASSFPLDRGAYEQYF
TGTGCCAGCAGCTTCCCCCTGGACAGGGGCGCCTACGAGCAGTACTTC
>TRBV27|14|NA|NA|TRBJ2-7
CASSLVGVRAEQYF
TGTGCCAGCAGTTTGGTCGGGGTACGCGCCGAGCAGTACTTC
>TRBV5-1|12|TRBD2|NA|TRBJ2-1
CASSLAGLRQFF
TGCGCCAGCTCCCTAGCGGGATTAAGGCAGTTCTTC
>TRBV5-4|14|NA|NA|TRBJ1-2
CASSLGGANYGYTF
TGTGCCAGCAGCTTAGGGGGGGCTAACTATGGCTACACCTTC
>TRBV10-3|13|NA|NA|TRBJ2-7
CAISESGRGEQYF
TGTGCCATCAGTGAGTCGGGCCGGGGCGAGCAGTACTTC
>TRBV10-1|14|TRBD1|few|TRBJ1-2
CASGGQGAVDGYTF
TGCGCCAGCGGCGGACAGGGGGCTGTTGATGGCTACACCTTC
>TRBV18|17|TRBD1|NA|TRBJ2-6
CASSPLTGDSGANVLTF
TGTGCCAGCTCACCATTGACAGGGGACTCTGGGGCCAACGTCCTGACTTTC
>TRBV27|13|NA|NA|TRBJ2-1
CASSPQPGTAEFF
TGTGCCAGCAGTCCTCAACCCGGGACTGCAGAGTTCTTC
>TRBV7-8|13|NA|NA|TRBJ1-5
CASSPAEGQPQHF
TGTGCCAGCAGCCCGGCGGAAGGTCAGCCCCAGCATTTT
>TRBV10-3|12|TRBD1|NA|TRBJ1-2
CATYRQGHGYTF
TGTGCCACCTATCGACAGGGGCATGGCTACACCTTC
>TRBV10-1|13|NA|NA|TRBJ1-1
CASSETGLGEAFF
TGCGCCAGCAGTGAGACGGGTTTGGGTGAAGCTTTCTTT
>TRBV29-1|12|NA|few|TRBJ1-5
CSVSGYNQPQHF
TGCAGCGTTTCAGGGTACAATCAGCCCCAGCATTTT
>TRBV9|16|NA|NA|TRBJ2-7
CASSPRAGALSYEQYF
TGTGCCAGCAGCCCTAGGGCAGGGGCCCTCTCCTACGAGCAGTACTTC
>TRBV2|18|TRBD2|NA|TRBJ2-1
CASSSPTSGTLTYNEQFF
TGTGCCAGCAGTTCCCCGACTAGCGGGACACTAACCTACAATGAGCAGTTCTTC
>TRBV10-3|15|NA|NA|TRBJ2-7
CAISESGGSRYEQYF
TGTGCCATCAGTGAGTCGGGGGGTTCGAGGTACGAGCAGTACTTC
>TRBV19|12|NA|NA|TRBJ1-2
CASSTAGYGYTF
TGTGCCAGTAGTACGGCAGGCTATGGCTACACCTTC
>TRBV6-1|15|NA|NA|TRBJ1-3
CASSLREGFGNTIYF
TGTGCCAGCAGTTTGAGGGAGGGGTTCGGAAACACCATATATTTT
>TRBV10-3|13|NA|NA|TRBJ2-5
CATAGVGRETQYF
TGTGCCACGGCAGGGGTAGGAAGAGAGACCCAGTACTTC
>TRBV5-6|15|TRBD1|NA|TRBJ2-7
CASSLPGQPPYEQYF
TGTGCCAGCAGCTTACCGGGACAGCCCCCCTACGAGCAGTACTTC
>TRBV6-5|15|TRBD2|NA|TRBJ2-3
CASGNSGRTTDTQYF
TGTGCCAGCGGAAATAGCGGGAGGACCACAGATACGCAGTATTTT
>TRBV9|16|TRBD2|NA|TRBJ2-1
CASSVGGTSEGIEQFF
TGTGCCAGCAGCGTAGGAGGGACTAGCGAGGGGATTGAGCAGTTCTTC
>TRBV4-1|17|TRBD1|few|TRBJ1-1
CASSQDGDRTVNTEAFF
TGCGCCAGCAGCCAAGATGGGGACAGAACCGTGAACACTGAAGCTTTCTTT
>TRBV7-2|13|NA|NA|TRBJ1-5
CASSWTDYQPQHF
TGTGCCAGCAGCTGGACAGATTATCAGCCCCAGCATTTT